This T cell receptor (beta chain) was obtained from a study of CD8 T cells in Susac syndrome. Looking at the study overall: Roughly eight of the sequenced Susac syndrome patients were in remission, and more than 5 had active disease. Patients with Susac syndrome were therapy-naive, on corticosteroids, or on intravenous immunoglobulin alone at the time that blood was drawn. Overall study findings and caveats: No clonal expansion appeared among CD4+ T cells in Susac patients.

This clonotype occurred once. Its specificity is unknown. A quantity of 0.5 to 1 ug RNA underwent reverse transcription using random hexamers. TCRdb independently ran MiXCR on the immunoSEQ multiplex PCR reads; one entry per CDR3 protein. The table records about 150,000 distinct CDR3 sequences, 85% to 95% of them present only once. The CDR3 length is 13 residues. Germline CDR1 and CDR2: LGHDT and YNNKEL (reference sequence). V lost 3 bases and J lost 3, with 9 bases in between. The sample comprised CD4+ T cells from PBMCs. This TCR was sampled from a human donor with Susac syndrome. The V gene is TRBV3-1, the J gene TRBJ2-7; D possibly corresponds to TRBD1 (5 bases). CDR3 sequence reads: CASSHQGIYEQYF. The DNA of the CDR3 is TGTGCCAGCAGCCACCAGGGAATCTACGAGCAGTACTTC.